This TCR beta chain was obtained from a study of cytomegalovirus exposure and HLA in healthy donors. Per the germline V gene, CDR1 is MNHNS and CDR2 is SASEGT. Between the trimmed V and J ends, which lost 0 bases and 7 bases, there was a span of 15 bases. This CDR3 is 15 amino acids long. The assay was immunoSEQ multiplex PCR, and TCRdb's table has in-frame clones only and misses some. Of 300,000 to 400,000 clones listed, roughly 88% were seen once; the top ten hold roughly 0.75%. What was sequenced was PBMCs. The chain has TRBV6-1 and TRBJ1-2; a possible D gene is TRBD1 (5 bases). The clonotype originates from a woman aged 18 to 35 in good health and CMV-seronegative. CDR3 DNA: TGTGCCAGCAGTGAAGCGGGAGGGGAGCCGGGTGGCTACACCTTC. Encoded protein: CASSEAGGEPGGYTF.